What follows are 27 T cell receptor beta chains derived from one specimen sequenced in a study of TET2 disruption in CD19-targeted CAR T cells. The table came from immunoSEQ multiplex PCR; TCRdb's copy has only in-frame clones and leaves some out. This repertoire comprises around 27,000 clones; its ten largest clones make up under 2.5%. Stated treatment: autologous CTL019 cells: CD19 CAR with 4-1BB and CD3 zeta domains. Their specific antigens are unknown. The source material was CD8- CAR+ T cells sorted from cultured blood T cells, sampled for CD19 CAR T cell therapy. Subset of the sample: CD8-negative CAR-positive T cells from the infusion product. Every receptor here comes from a man in his 70s with chronic lymphocytic leukemia.

Note on this clone: At one boundary the junction diverges from the germline segment, which might be a read error. The read ends 3 residues shy of where the CDR3 ends; the end is completed using the germline J gene. The V and J genes are TRBV19 and TRBJ1-5, with D uncertain. The CDR3 is made up of 14 amino acids. The V gene's germline CDR1 is LNHDA and CDR2 SQIVND (reference sequence). The sequenced CDR3 bases are TGTGCCAGTAGCGGCCAGGCGGGCAATCAACCC. Translated: CASSGQAGNQP. The CDR3 as a whole reads CASSGQAGNQPQHF.

Turning to this clone: The read stops 3 residues short of the end of the CDR3; the missing end is completed from the germline J gene. This chain uses TRBV4-1 with TRBJ1-5; D perhaps matches TRBD1 (5 bases). Germline V gene data show CDR1 as MGHRA and CDR2 as YSYEKL. The CDR3 has 14 residues. V was cut by 6 bases and J by 1 base, with 10 bases left in between. Incomplete CDR3 DNA: TGCGCCAGCAGTCAGGAGGGGAGCAATCAGCCC. Translating gives CASSQEGSNQP. The entire CDR3 protein is CASSQEGSNQPQHF.

As for this clone: The CDR3 is cut off 3 residues early in the read; its end comes from the germline J gene. The identical CDR3 is also encoded by other nucleotide sequences in the sample. The chain combines TRBV7-3 with TRBJ1-2, with TRBD1 as a possible D gene (6 bases). From germline, CDR1 is SGHTA and CDR2 FQGTGA. With 2 bases removed from V and 6 bases from J, the gap between germline ends came to 13 bases. The length of the CDR3 is 14 residues. CDR3 sequence: CASSLGDGGHGYTF. CDR3 DNA (partial): TGTGCCAGCAGCTTAGGGGACGGGGGGCATGGC.

About this clone itself: The read ends 3 residues shy of where the CDR3 ends; the end is completed using the germline J gene. The rearrangement links TRBV7-9 to TRBJ1-5; D possibly corresponds to TRBD1 (6 bases). Germline V gives CDR1 SEHNR, CDR2 FQNEAQ (reference sequence). The CDR3 loop spans 14 amino acids. V was cut by 3 bases and J by 5 bases, with 11 bases left in between. The sequenced CDR3 bases are TGTGCCAGCAGCTTTGGGTCAGGGGATCAGCCC. This sequence encodes CASSFGSGDQP. The entire CDR3 protein reads CASSFGSGDQPQHF.

A word on this clone: With the read ending 3 residues before the CDR3 end, the germline J gene is used to fill in that end. This chain uses TRBV9 with TRBJ2-7, with 10 bases lining up with TRBD1. From germline, CDR1 is SGDLS and CDR2 YYNGEE. The CDR3 covers 14 residues. V lost 1 base and J lost 6; bases outside the gene matches: 4. CDR3 in amino acids: CASSVTWTGGEQYF. The DNA read from the CDR3 is TGTGCCAGCAGCGTAACTTGGACAGGGGGCGAG.

As to this clone: The read ends 3 residues before the CDR3 terminus; that terminus is restored from the germline J gene. V gene TRBV19 combines with J gene TRBJ2-4, with 11 bases matching TRBD1. The length of the CDR3 is 16 residues. Germline CDR1 LNHDA, CDR2 SQIVND (reference sequence). CDR3 amino acids: CASSTSDRGLNQPQYF. CDR3 DNA (partial): TGTGCCAGTAGTACCTCGGACAGGGGGCTAAATCAGCCT.

A remark on this clone: The read terminates 3 residues ahead of where the CDR3 ends, so the germline J gene completes it. The chain recombines TRBV29-1 with TRBJ2-5; 10 bases are a match to TRBD1. Germline V gene lookup returns CDR1 SQVTM and CDR2 ANQGSEA. V was clipped by 7 bases and J by 4 bases; unmatched bases: 9. The CDR3 length is 14 residues. CDR3 region: CSASSGQGLETQYF. The sequenced CDR3 bases are TGCAGCGCTTCCTCGGGACAGGGGTTAGAGACC.

In the case of this clone: The sequenced fragment ends 3 residues before the CDR3 boundary, so the rest is inferred from the germline J gene. The rearrangement joins TRBV19 to TRBJ1-1; D uncertain. The CDR3 sequence is 15 residues long. Germline CDR1 is LNHDA and CDR2 is SQIVND (reference sequence). CDR3 DNA (partial): TGTGCCAGTAGTATAGATGCCCAGAGAAACTATGGC. The encoded protein is CASSIDAQRNYG. Given in full, the CDR3 is CASSIDAQRNYGAFF.

Of note for this clone: The read falls 3 residues short of the CDR3 end, and the missing part is taken from the germline J gene. This chain connects TRBV15 to TRBJ1-4; 7 nucleotides agree with TRBD1. Trimming at V came to 3 bases and at J to 4 bases, leaving 5 bases not matched to a gene. Per germline, CDR1 LNHNV and CDR2 YYDKDF (reference sequence). This CDR3 comprises 15 residues. CDR3 bases read: TGTGCCACCAGCAGGGGGACAGAGAATAATGAAAAA. This codes for CATSRGTENNEK. The full CDR3 protein reads CATSRGTENNEKLFF. The whole variable domain, filled in from reference TRBV15 and TRBJ1-4, reads DAMVIQNPRYQVTQFGKPVTLSCSQTLNHNVMYWYQQKSSQAPKLLFHYYDKDFNNEADTPDNFQSRRPNTSFCFLDIRSPGLGDTAMYLCATSRGTENNEKLFFGSGTQLSVL.

Concerning this clone itself: The sequenced fragment ends 3 residues before the CDR3 boundary, so the rest is inferred from the germline J gene. The rearrangement links TRBV18 to TRBJ2-4, with 10 bases lining up with TRBD1. This CDR3 comprises 15 residues. In germline, CDR1 is KGHSH, CDR2 LQKENI. The sequenced CDR3 bases are TGTGCCAGCTCACCGGACAGGGGGACAAACTATGGT. It yields the protein CASSPDRGTNYG. The CDR3, in full, reads CASSPDRGTNYGQYF.

On this clone: Read coverage stops 3 residues before the CDR3 terminus; the germline J gene supplies the remainder. This rearrangement joins TRBV7-3 to TRBJ1-2; D may be TRBD1 (5 bases). CDR3 length equals 13 residues. The germline V gene has CDR1 SGHTA and CDR2 FQGTGA. This chain's CDR3 is CASSLGQGEGYTF. The CDR3 bases that were read are TGTGCCAGCAGCTTAGGCCAGGGTGAGGGC.

Notes on this clone: This same CDR3 is encoded by further DNA sequences in the sample. CDR3 region: CASSLTGENNSPLHF. The sequenced CDR3 bases are TGCGCCAGCAGCCTCACAGGGGAGAATAATTCACCC. This chain joins TRBV4-1 and TRBJ1-6; 7 bases are a match to TRBD1. The read is 3 residues too short to cover the CDR3 end, so that end is filled in from the germline J gene. Trimming cost V 4 bases and J 5 bases; bases outside gene matches: 5. CDR3 length: 15 amino acids. Germline loops: CDR1 MGHRA, CDR2 YSYEKL.

A word on this clone: The DNA ends 3 residues before the CDR3 does, and the rest of the CDR3 is filled in from the germline J gene. The chain recombines TRBV12-3 or TRBV12-4 with TRBJ1-1, with 8 bases aligning to TRBD1. The CDR3 is made up of 13 amino acids. The CDR3 DNA, read in part, is TGTGCCAGCAGCGTGGACCGGACAGGGCTA. This translates into CASSVDRTGL. The CDR3, in full, reads CASSVDRTGLAFF.

About this clone: At one end the junction does not follow the germline gene, possibly because of a read error. The read comes to an end 3 residues before the CDR3 does, leaving the germline J gene to fill in the end. The chain carries TRBV5-6 and TRBJ1-2; no clear D gene. This CDR3 has 13 amino acids. Germline V gene sequence: CDR1 SGHDT, CDR2 YYEEEE. CDR3: CASSDRPNYGYTF. The DNA read from the CDR3 is TGTGCCAGCAGCGACCGACCGAACTATGGT.

A note on this clone: The read terminates 3 residues before the CDR3 end, so the remaining end is supplied by the germline J gene. The genes are TRBV4-2 and TRBJ2-7; D is perhaps TRBD1 (6 bases). The ends were cut back, 1 base at V and 1 base at J, with 14 bases in the middle. Germline V gene lookup returns CDR1 LGHNA and CDR2 YNFKEQ. The CDR3 runs to 16 residues. The covered CDR3 bases are TGTGCCAGCAGCCAAGCAACGGCAGGGGATTCCTACGAG. As protein: CASSQATAGDSYE. The full CDR3 reads CASSQATAGDSYEQYF.

About this clone: Read data end 3 residues before the CDR3 end; the end is taken from the germline J gene. This chain joins TRBV7-9 and TRBJ1-6, with 8 bases aligning to TRBD1. V was pared by 6 bases and J by 8 bases, with 9 bases of the junction left unmatched. In germline, CDR1 is SEHNR, CDR2 FQNEAQ (reference sequence). The CDR3 spans 15 residues. This chain's CDR3 is CASSLGAGGDSPLHF. The sequenced CDR3 bases are TGTGCCAGCAGTCTAGGTGCAGGGGGCGATTCACCC.

Notes on this clone: The read comes to an end 3 residues before the CDR3 does, leaving the germline J gene to fill in the end. The chain uses TRBV6-2 or TRBV6-3 and TRBJ2-4, with a possible D match to TRBD1 (6 bases). The CDR3 has 15 amino acids. Germline V gives CDR1 MNHEY, CDR2 SVGEGT. Partial CDR3 DNA: TGTGCCAGCAGTTACTCAGGGGGAAACAATCAGCCT. Translation gives CASSYSGGNNQP. The entire CDR3 protein is CASSYSGGNNQPQYF.

As concerns this clone: The read finishes 3 residues shy of the CDR3 end, and the germline J gene is used to complete it. The V and J genes are TRBV19 and TRBJ2-7; 8 bases line up with TRBD1. This CDR3 has 14 residues. Germline loops: CDR1 LNHDA, CDR2 SQIVND (reference sequence). The ends lost 5 bases at V and 3 bases at J; junction bases unmatched: 6. The CDR3 sequence is CASSDRGLIYEQYF. The covered CDR3 bases are TGTGCCAGTAGTGACAGGGGTCTAATCTACGAG.

A remark on this clone: The read gets to within 3 residues of the CDR3 end, and the germline J gene fills in the rest. This rearrangement joins TRBV7-8 to TRBJ1-1, with D perhaps matching TRBD1 (5 bases). Germline-derived CDR1 and CDR2 are SGHVS and FQNEAQ. The CDR3 is 16 amino acids. Trimming removed 5 bases from V and 1 base from J, with 17 bases in between. This CDR3 is CASSPELRGKNTEAFF. The CDR3 bases that were read are TGTGCCAGCAGCCCGGAACTAAGGGGAAAGAACACTGAA.

The covered CDR3 bases are TGCAGCGTTGTAGTAGGGGGCGCGGGTGGT. Its translation: CSVVVGGAGG. The entire CDR3 protein reads CSVVVGGAGGQYF. The chain employs TRBV29-1 and TRBJ2-4; TRBD1 matches 7 bases. From the germline J gene comes the end of the CDR3, since the read stops 3 residues before it. CDR1 and CDR2 (germline): SQVTM, ANQGSEA. This CDR3 comprises 13 residues.

As to this clone: Sequencing ends 3 residues short of the CDR3 end; the germline J gene provides the rest. The rearrangement joins TRBV25-1 to TRBJ1-3; D is uncertain. The CDR3 covers 14 residues. V was trimmed by 10 bases and J by 0 bases, leaving 13 bases between them. Germline CDR1 reads MGHDK; CDR2 reads SYGVNS. The sequenced part of the CDR3 DNA is TGTGCCACCGCGTCCATGGTCTCTGGAAACACC. Protein product: CATASMVSGNT. The complete CDR3 reads CATASMVSGNTIYF.

With regard to this clone: The read terminates 3 residues before the CDR3 end, so the remaining end is supplied by the germline J gene. V is TRBV30 and J is TRBJ2-1; 8 positions match TRBD1. Germline CDR1 is GTSNPN and CDR2 is SVGIG (reference sequence). CDR3 length equals 13 residues. V trimming: 3 bases; J trimming: 8 bases; junction bases outside the gene matches: 6. The CDR3 sequence: CAWRQGARYEQFF. The CDR3 bases that were read are TGTGCCTGGAGGCAGGGGGCTCGGTATGAG.

As regards this clone: Read data end 3 residues before the CDR3 end; the end is taken from the germline J gene. The chain employs TRBV5-6 and TRBJ2-1, with TRBD2 identical over 13 bases. The CDR3 is made up of 15 amino acids. With 3 bases clipped from V and 7 bases from J, the junction kept 4 bases outside the gene matches. Germline lookup yields CDR1 SGHDT and CDR2 YYEEEE. The CDR3: CASSSLAGGLNEQFF. Incomplete CDR3 DNA: TGTGCCAGCAGCTCACTAGCGGGGGGGCTTAATGAG.

The sequenced CDR3 bases are TGTGCCAGCAGCCAAGATCGGCAGACAGTTACAAACTATGGC. The encoded protein is CASSQDRQTVTNYG. Given in full, the CDR3 is CASSQDRQTVTNYGYTF. The chain recombines TRBV4-2 with TRBJ1-2; TRBD1 is a possible D gene (5 bases). The sequence runs out 3 residues before the end of the CDR3; the remainder is reconstructed from the germline J gene. Germline lookup yields CDR1 LGHNA and CDR2 YNFKEQ. V was trimmed by 0 bases and J by 2 bases, leaving 16 bases between them. The CDR3 loop spans 17 amino acids.

Concerning this clone: The read gets to within 3 residues of the CDR3 end, and the germline J gene fills in the rest. The chain joins TRBV5-5 to TRBJ2-4; no firm D call. Germline CDR1 reads SGHKS; CDR2 reads YYEKEE (reference sequence). The CDR3 runs 15 residues. CDR3 sequence reads: CASSFAATANYGQYF. CDR3 bases read: TGTGCCAGCAGCTTTGCTGCAACCGCTAACTATGGT.

A remark on this clone: The read comes to an end 3 residues before the CDR3 does, leaving the germline J gene to fill in the end. The chain uses TRBV5-1 and TRBJ1-4, with 7 bases fitting TRBD1. There are 15 residues in the CDR3. CDR1 and CDR2 from the germline V gene are SGHRS and YFSETQ. V trimming: 0 bases; J trimming: 7 bases; junction bases outside the gene matches: 6. The CDR3 sequence is CASSLGTGVLEKLFF. The CDR3 DNA, read in part, is TGCGCCAGCAGCTTGGGGACAGGCGTACTTGAAAAA.

Note on this clone: Read coverage stops 3 residues before the CDR3 terminus; the germline J gene supplies the remainder. This rearrangement joins TRBV2 to TRBJ1-4; weak D call: TRBD1 (5 bases). With 7 bases removed from V and 3 bases from J, the gap between germline ends came to 12 bases. Germline V gene data show CDR1 as SNHLY and CDR2 as FYNNEI. This CDR3 comprises 14 residues. The part of the CDR3 DNA that was read is TGTGCCAGCACCAGAACAGGATCTAATGAAAAA. Translating gives CASTRTGSNEK. From start to end, the CDR3 is CASTRTGSNEKLFF.